The subject of this entry is one T cell receptor beta chain. Its target is not known. Unique molecular identifiers were incorporated into the prepared TCRbeta library. Each CDR3 protein gets one entry after TCRdb re-called the PCR reads with MiXCR. This sample has hundreds of thousands of distinct CDR3 sequences, with 10% to 15% found just once. This sample was included in a study of T-cell reconstitution after alpha-beta-depleted transplantation in children. Study-wide results and limits: Reports say that about two months after transplant, the alpha-beta T cells came out of several hundred graft clones that had expanded. The main origin of T-cell counts and diversity one year after transplant was newly produced T cells.

The sequence came from a male patient younger than 18 who had a stem cell transplant for acute myeloid leukemia, so the T cells may come from the graft donor. This specimen was PBMCs, mostly from graft donor cells, taken 360 days after TCRalphabeta/CD19-depleted stem cell transplant.

CDR3 nucleotide sequence: TGTGCCATCCGGGACGAAGAGACCCAGTACTTC. This sequence encodes CAIRDEETQYF. The chain couples TRBV10-3 to TRBJ2-5, with D tentatively TRBD1 or TRBD2 (5 bases each). CDR3 length: 11 amino acids. Trimming shortened V by 8 bases and J by 3 bases, and 7 bases separated the two germline ends. Germline CDR1 is ENHRY and CDR2 is SYGVKD.